The clone carrying this T cell receptor (beta chain) was seen only a few times. Its antigen remains unidentified. This entry belongs to a study of graft-versus-host responses after intestinal transplantation. Overall study: Recipients across the board were started on anti-thymocyte globulin induction, then kept on tacrolimus and steroids for two to four years. Notes on the study in general: Early post-transplant HvG declines showed an association with peak circulating GvH clone levels.

Generated by immunoSEQ multiplex PCR, the TCRdb table keeps only in-frame clones and is missing some. The sample carries some 17,000 clones, 80% recorded once. J lost 1 base, V lost 4 bases, and 2 bases had no gene match. The CDR3 consists of 14 residues. The germline V gene has CDR1 SGHVS and CDR2 FNYEAQ. Intraepithelial lymphocytes and lamina propria lymphocytes were released through processing of graft tissue. The genes are TRBV7-6 and TRBJ2-7; 9 nucleotides agree with TRBD1. Specimen: ileum tissue, collected approximately 110 days after intestinal transplant. This TCR came from a human patient who received an intestinal transplant, so some T cells may come from the graft donor. The CDR3 here is CASSSGTGSYEQYF. For the CDR3, the DNA is TGTGCCAGCAGCTCCGGGACAGGGTCCTACGAGCAGTACTTC.